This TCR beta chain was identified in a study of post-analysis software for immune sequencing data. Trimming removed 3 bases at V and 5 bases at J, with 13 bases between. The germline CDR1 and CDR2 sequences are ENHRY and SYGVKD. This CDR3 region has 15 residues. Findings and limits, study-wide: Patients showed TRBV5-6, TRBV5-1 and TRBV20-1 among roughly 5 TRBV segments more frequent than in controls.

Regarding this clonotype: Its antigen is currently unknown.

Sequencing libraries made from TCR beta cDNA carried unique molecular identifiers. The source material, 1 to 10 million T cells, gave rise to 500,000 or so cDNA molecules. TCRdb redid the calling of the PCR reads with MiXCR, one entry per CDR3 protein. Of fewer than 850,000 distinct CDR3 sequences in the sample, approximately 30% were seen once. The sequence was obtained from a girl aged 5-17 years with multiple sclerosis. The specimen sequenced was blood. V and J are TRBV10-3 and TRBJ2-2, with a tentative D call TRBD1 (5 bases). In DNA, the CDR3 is TGTGCCATCAGTGAATTCGTGGGGCGGACCGGGGAGCTGTTTTTT. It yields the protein CAISEFVGRTGELFF.